These 27 T cell receptor beta chains share one sample of origin, sequenced in a study of T cells in Graves' hyperthyroidism and ophthalmopathy (dated by TCRdb to the late 2010s). The library relied on multiplex PCR. The listed sequencing device is Illumina HiSeq 2000. The TCR beta CDR3 regions were amplified from the RNA transcripts. The first round of RT-PCR for the TCR CDR3 was performed with the HTBI primer set and the Qiagen OneStep RT-PCR kit. TCRdb cleaned the public reads at Q25 with fastp, built clones with MiXCR and kept in-frame beta chains. One record per CDR3 amino acid sequence lists the most common genes and DNA. The sample yields 750,000 to 950,000 distinct CDR3 sequences; approximately 40% were counted once. The ten largest clones add up to 8.9% of the sample. Sequenced sample: blood. These receptors were collected from a man younger than 35 with Graves' hyperthyroidism.

This rearrangement joins TRBV6-5 to TRBJ2-5; D remains ambiguous. Per germline, CDR1 MNHEY and CDR2 SVGAGI. This CDR3 contains 14 residues. With 2 bases removed from V and 4 bases from J, the gap between germline ends came to 11 bases. CDR3 sequence: CASSYPTDPETQYF. As DNA, the CDR3 is TGTGCCAGCAGTTACCCGACGGACCCAGAGACCCAGTACTTC.

The chain links TRBV15 to TRBJ1-3; no clear D. V lost 4 bases and J 0 bases, leaving 16 bases between the germline ends. Germline V gene data show CDR1 as LNHNV and CDR2 as YYDKDF (reference sequence). The length of the CDR3 is 17 residues. DNA of the CDR3: TGTGCCACCAGCACCCTCTCAGGTTCAAGCTCTGGAAACACCATATATTTT. This codes for CATSTLSGSSSGNTIYF.

The count of this clonotype is one. V is TRBV2 and J is TRBJ2-2; 8 bases align to TRBD2. The germline gives CDR1 SNHLY, CDR2 FYNNEI. This CDR3 spans 14 amino acids. V lost 6 bases and J lost 5; bases outside the gene matches: 5. As DNA, the CDR3 is TGTGCCAGCAGGGGGACTAGAGGAACCGGGGAGCTGTTTTTT. This sequence encodes CASRGTRGTGELFF.

The CDR3 loop reads CASTRQAMNTGELFF. The CDR3 region has the DNA TGTGCCAGTACGAGACAGGCGATGAACACCGGGGAGCTGTTTTTT. This chain connects TRBV19 to TRBJ2-2, with D possibly TRBD1 on 6 matching bases. The CDR3 covers 15 residues. The germline V gene encodes CDR1 LNHDA and CDR2 SQIVND (reference sequence). Trimming pared 7 bases from V and 1 base from J, leaving 13 bases between.

This chain links TRBV14 with TRBJ2-7; 11 bases match TRBD1. V shed 4 bases and J 6 bases; nucleotides not matched to a gene: 5. In germline, CDR1 is SGHDN, CDR2 FVKESK. This CDR3 is built from 14 residues. The CDR3 region is CASSPPGQGVEQYF. The CDR3 nucleotides are TGTGCCAGCAGCCCGCCGGGACAGGGGGTCGAGCAGTACTTC.

This clonotype was seen a few times. The chain joins TRBV4-1 to TRBJ1-1; TRBD1 is a possible D gene (5 bases). The CDR3 length is 14 residues. Germline loops: CDR1 MGHRA, CDR2 YSYEKL. V was pared by 4 bases and J by 8 bases, with 17 bases between. The CDR3 sequence: CASSLGSRAVEAFF. The CDR3, as DNA: TGCGCCAGCAGCCTCGGCAGCAGGGCGGTCGAAGCTTTCTTT.

This clonotype was counted a few times. V is TRBV29-1 and J is TRBJ2-7; a possible D gene is TRBD2 (5 bases). This CDR3 contains 16 residues. Germline loops: CDR1 SQVTM, CDR2 ANQGSEA. Trimming took 3 bases from V and 2 from J, leaving 20 bases between them. CDR3 amino acids: CSVDLGRGSGPYEQYF. The DNA for the CDR3 is TGCAGCGTTGATCTGGGTCGGGGATCAGGCCCCTACGAGCAGTACTTC.

The chain carries TRBV7-6 and TRBJ2-7; unclear D gene. The CDR3 spans 15 residues. Germline V gene sequence: CDR1 SGHVS, CDR2 FNYEAQ. The V end was cut by 5 bases, the J end by 0 bases, with 14 bases between. As DNA, the CDR3 is TGTGCCAGCAGCCAAGGAGTCTCGCGCTCCTACGAGCAGTACTTC. This codes for CASSQGVSRSYEQYF. The full variable domain, completed using reference TRBV7-6 and TRBJ2-7, is GAGVSQSPRYKVTKRGQDVALRCDPISGHVSLYWYRQALGQGPEFLTYFNYEAQQDKSGLPNDRFSAERPEGSISTLTIQRTEQRDSAMYRCASSQGVSRSYEQYFGPGTRLTVT.

This clonotype was counted ten times or more. The chain combines TRBV7-2 with TRBJ2-7, with D possibly being TRBD1 or TRBD2 (5 bases each). CDR1 is SGHTA and CDR2 is FQGNSA in the germline V gene. This CDR3 is built from 14 residues. Trimming took 5 bases from V and 2 from J, leaving 13 bases between them. CDR3 DNA: TGTGCCAGCAGCGCCCGGGACGGAGCCTACGAGCAGTACTTC. Translated, it gives CASSARDGAYEQYF.

The sample holds one count of this clonotype. This chain links TRBV2 with TRBJ1-3, with 8 bases identical to TRBD1. J gave up 8 bases and V 5 bases, and 11 bases lay outside the gene matches. The CDR3 length is 15 residues. Germline V lookup: CDR1 SNHLY, CDR2 FYNNEI. CDR3 nucleotides: TGTGCCAGCAGTTCCGGACAGGGAATAGGCTACACCATATATTTT. It encodes CASSSGQGIGYTIYF.

In this sample, this clonotype turned up once. The V call is TRBV2, the J call TRBJ2-7, with a tentative D call TRBD2 (5 bases). Looked up from germline, CDR1 is SNHLY and CDR2 is FYNNEI. The CDR3 has 17 residues. V lost 5 bases to trimming and J lost 3 bases, with 23 bases between them. CDR3 DNA: TGTGCCAGCAGTCTATATACCGGACTGAGGGCGGACTACGAGCAGTACTTC. Its protein product is CASSLYTGLRADYEQYF.

The chain employs TRBV2 and TRBJ1-6; a weak D match, TRBD1 (6 bases). Germline CDR1 reads SNHLY; CDR2 reads FYNNEI. Trimming took 4 bases from V and 7 from J, leaving 17 bases between them. The CDR3 has 16 residues. The CDR3 region is CASSVGGATGNSPLHF. CDR3 sequence (DNA): TGTGCCAGCAGTGTTGGGGGCGCCACGGGGAATTCACCCCTCCACTTT.

The sample holds many counts of this clonotype. This chain joins TRBV20-1 and TRBJ2-7, with TRBD1 matching 8 bases. The CDR3 covers 15 residues. J was trimmed by 6 bases and V by 0 bases; bases with no gene match: 10. Germline V gene lookup returns CDR1 DFQATT and CDR2 SNEGSKA (reference sequence). The CDR3, as DNA: TGCAGTGCTAGAGATGTACAGACAGGGGCTCTCGAGCAGTACTTC. Its protein is CSARDVQTGALEQYF.

This rearrangement joins TRBV25-1 to TRBJ2-5, with no clear D. V dropped 8 bases and J dropped 0 bases, with 16 bases sitting between them. Germline lookup yields CDR1 MGHDK and CDR2 SYGVNS. This CDR3 is built from 15 residues. Written as DNA, the CDR3 is TGTGCCAGCGGGCATATGTCTATTTACCAAGAGACCCAGTACTTC. Translated, it gives CASGHMSIYQETQYF.

This clonotype was seen a handful of times. The chain recombines TRBV6-6 with TRBJ1-6; TRBD1 aligns across 7 bases. From germline, CDR1 is MNHNY and CDR2 SVGAGI (reference sequence). V trimming: 5 bases; J trimming: 9 bases; junction bases outside the gene matches: 7. CDR3 size: 14 residues. CDR3 residues: CASSPQGEVSPLHF. The CDR3 DNA is TGTGCCAGCAGTCCTCAGGGGGAGGTTTCACCCCTCCACTTT.

The chain recombines TRBV7-6 with TRBJ2-7; 8 bases line up with TRBD2. Germline loops: CDR1 SGHVS, CDR2 FNYEAQ. With V trimmed by 5 bases and J by 2 bases, 8 bases remained unmatched. The CDR3 extends over 15 amino acids. The CDR3 region has the DNA TGTGCCAGCAGCCCGGGACTAGGAAGACCCTACGAGCAGTACTTC. It specifies CASSPGLGRPYEQYF.

With regard to this clonotype: A read error may be the cause here, since a much bigger clone is one base away. CDR3 DNA: TGCGCCAGCAGCCAAGTGGGACAGAGCAATCAGCCCCAGCATTTT. Protein: CASSQVGQSNQPQHF. The chain uses TRBV4-1 and TRBJ1-5; TRBD1 matches at 7 bases. Germline V gene sequence: CDR1 MGHRA, CDR2 YSYEKL. Losses at the gene ends were 1 base for V and 1 base for J; bases not matched to a gene: 1. This CDR3 comprises 15 residues.

The chain combines TRBV19 with TRBJ1-1; D remains ambiguous. Germline CDR1 and CDR2: LNHDA and SQIVND (reference sequence). This CDR3 contains 14 residues. V was pared by 5 bases and J by 3 bases, with 13 bases between. The CDR3 nucleotides are TGTGCCAGTAGTCCAACCGGGATGGACACTGAAGCTTTCTTT. This gives the protein CASSPTGMDTEAFF.

The V gene is TRBV7-6, the J gene TRBJ2-7; the D is unclear. The end of the DNA aligns better with TRBJ2-1, so the J call may be wrong. The germline gives CDR1 SGHVS, CDR2 FNYEAQ. This CDR3 spans 15 amino acids. In DNA, the CDR3 is TGTGCCAGCAGCTTAGATCAGGCCGGTGTTCGAGAGCAGTTCTTC. Protein: CASSLDQAGVREQFF.

In this sample, this clonotype turned up once. A much larger clone differs from this one at a single base, so this may be a read error. The chain recombines TRBV11-3 with TRBJ1-2; D is unclear. This CDR3 comprises 13 residues. Per the germline V gene, CDR1 is SGHNT and CDR2 is YENEEA. The CDR3, as DNA: TGTGCCAGCAGCTCTCCTTCGACCTATGGCCACACCTTC. This sequence encodes CASSSPSTYGHTF.

CDR3: CASSFRRGSETQYF. As DNA, the CDR3 is TGTGCCAGCAGCTTTCGTAGGGGTTCGGAGACCCAGTACTTC. J is TRBJ2-5 and V is TRBV13; the D gene is possibly TRBD1 (5 bases). In germline, CDR1 is PRHDT, CDR2 FYEKMQ (reference sequence). This CDR3 comprises 14 residues. Trimming took off 3 bases at V and 5 bases at J, with 13 bases between the two ends. Full variable domain (missing parts from reference TRBV13 and TRBJ2-5): AAGVIQSPRHLIKEKRETATLKCYPIPRHDTVYWYQQGPGQDPQFLISFYEKMQSDKGSIPDRFSAQQFSDYHSELNMSSLELGDSALYFCASSFRRGSETQYFGPGTRLLVL.

The V gene is TRBV9, the J gene TRBJ1-6; D remains ambiguous. CDR3 size: 15 residues. Germline V gene sequence: CDR1 SGDLS, CDR2 YYNGEE. Trimming shortened V by 4 bases and J by 7 bases, and 15 bases separated the two germline ends. The CDR3 loop is CASSQEDARNSPLHF. CDR3 nucleotides: TGTGCCAGCAGCCAGGAGGACGCCAGAAATTCACCCCTCCACTTT. Filled out from reference TRBV9 and TRBJ1-6, the complete variable domain reads DSGVTQTPKHLITATGQRVTLRCSPRSGDLSVYWYQQSLDQGLQFLIQYYNGEERAKGNILERFSAQQFPDLHSELNLSSLELGDSALYFCASSQEDARNSPLHFGNGTRLTVT.

This clonotype has ten or more counts. The chain joins TRBV25-1 to TRBJ1-5, with D perhaps TRBD1 (5 bases). Germline lookup yields CDR1 MGHDK and CDR2 SYGVNS. The CDR3 runs to 13 residues. Trimming pared 4 bases from V and 5 bases from J, leaving 9 bases between. The CDR3 sequence: CASSAAGDQPQHF. CDR3 DNA: TGTGCCAGCAGTGCGGCGGGGGATCAGCCCCAGCATTTT. The full variable domain, rest sourced from reference TRBV25-1 and TRBJ1-5, is EADIYQTPRYLVIGTGKKITLECSQTMGHDKMYWYQQDPGMELHLIHYSYGVNSTEKGDLSSESTVSRIRTEHFPLTLESARPSHTSQYLCASSAAGDQPQHFGDGTRLSIL.

The V and J genes are TRBV7-9 and TRBJ1-3, with a weak D call TRBD1 (6 bases). V gave up 5 bases and J gave up 0 bases, with 11 bases separating them. The CDR3 sequence is 15 residues long. CDR1 is SEHNR and CDR2 is FQNEAQ in the germline V gene (reference sequence). The DNA of the CDR3 is TGTGCCAGCAGCCCCCAGGGGTACTCTGGAAACACCATATATTTT. This encodes CASSPQGYSGNTIYF.

J is TRBJ1-2 and V is TRBV19; a possible D gene is TRBD1 (5 bases). Looked up from germline, CDR1 is LNHDA and CDR2 is SQIVND (reference sequence). Trimming removed 6 bases from V and 8 bases from J, with 22 bases in between. This CDR3 region has 15 residues. The CDR3 DNA sequence: TGTGCCAGTAGCGGTCTCAGGGTAACTCTAACGGGCTACACCTTC. Its protein product is CASSGLRVTLTGYTF.

This clonotype was recorded only once. The rearrangement uses TRBV4-1 and TRBJ1-1; D is uncertain. Germline V gene sequence: CDR1 MGHRA, CDR2 YSYEKL. This CDR3 has 13 residues. V was pared by 0 bases and J by 8 bases, with 10 bases between. CDR3 sequence reads: CASSQDIRLEAFF. The CDR3 nucleotides are TGCGCCAGCAGCCAAGATATCCGGTTGGAAGCTTTCTTT.

The chain uses TRBV4-3 and TRBJ1-5; no firm D call. The ends were cut back, 1 base at V and 6 bases at J, with 10 bases in the middle. CDR1 and CDR2 from the germline V gene are LGHNA and YSLEER. This CDR3 spans 14 amino acids. The CDR3 nucleotides read TGCGCCAGCAGCCAAGGAGGGCTAGGTCAGCCCCAGCATTTT. It yields the protein CASSQGGLGQPQHF.